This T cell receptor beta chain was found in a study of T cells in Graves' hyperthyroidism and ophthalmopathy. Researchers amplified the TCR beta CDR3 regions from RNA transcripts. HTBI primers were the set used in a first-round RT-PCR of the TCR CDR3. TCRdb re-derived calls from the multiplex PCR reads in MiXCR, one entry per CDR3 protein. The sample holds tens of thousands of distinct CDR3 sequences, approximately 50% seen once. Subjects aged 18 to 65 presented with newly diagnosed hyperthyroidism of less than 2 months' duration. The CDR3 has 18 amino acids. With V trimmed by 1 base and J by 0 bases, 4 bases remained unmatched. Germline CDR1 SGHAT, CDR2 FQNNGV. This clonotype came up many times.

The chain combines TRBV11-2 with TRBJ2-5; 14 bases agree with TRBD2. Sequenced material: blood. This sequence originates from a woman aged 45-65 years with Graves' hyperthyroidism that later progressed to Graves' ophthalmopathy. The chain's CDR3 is CASSLVGLAGAHQETQYF. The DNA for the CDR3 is TGTGCCAGCAGCTTAGTGGGACTAGCGGGAGCCCACCAAGAGACCCAGTACTTC. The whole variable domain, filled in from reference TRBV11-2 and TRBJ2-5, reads EAGVAQSPRYKIIEKRQSVAFWCNPISGHATLYWYQQILGQGPKLLIQFQNNGVVDDSQLPKDRFSAERLKGVDSTLKIQPAKLEDSAVYLCASSLVGLAGAHQETQYFGPGTRLLVL.